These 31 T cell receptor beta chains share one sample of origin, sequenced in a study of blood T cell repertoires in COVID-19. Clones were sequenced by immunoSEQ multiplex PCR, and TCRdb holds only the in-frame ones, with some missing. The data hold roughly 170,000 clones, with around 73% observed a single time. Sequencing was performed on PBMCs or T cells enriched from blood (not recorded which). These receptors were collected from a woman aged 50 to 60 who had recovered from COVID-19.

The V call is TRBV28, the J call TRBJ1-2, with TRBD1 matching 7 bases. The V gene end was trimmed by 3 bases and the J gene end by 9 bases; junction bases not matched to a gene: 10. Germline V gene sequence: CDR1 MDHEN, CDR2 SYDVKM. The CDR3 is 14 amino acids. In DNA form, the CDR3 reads TGTGCCAGCAGTTTTCAAGGGGGCGTATCCCGCTACACCTTC. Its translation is CASSFQGGVSRYTF.

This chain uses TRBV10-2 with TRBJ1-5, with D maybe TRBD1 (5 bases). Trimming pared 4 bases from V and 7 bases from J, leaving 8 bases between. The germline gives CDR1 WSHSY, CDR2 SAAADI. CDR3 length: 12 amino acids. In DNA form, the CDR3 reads TGCGCCAGCAGTGGGAGGGGCCAGCCCCAGCATTTT. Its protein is CASSGRGQPQHF.

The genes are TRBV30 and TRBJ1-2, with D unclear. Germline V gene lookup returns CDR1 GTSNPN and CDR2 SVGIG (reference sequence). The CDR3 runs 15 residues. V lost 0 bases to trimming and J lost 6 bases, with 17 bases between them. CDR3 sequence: CAWSVLLTPEDGYTF. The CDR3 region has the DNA TGTGCCTGGAGTGTACTGCTAACTCCAGAGGATGGCTACACCTTC.

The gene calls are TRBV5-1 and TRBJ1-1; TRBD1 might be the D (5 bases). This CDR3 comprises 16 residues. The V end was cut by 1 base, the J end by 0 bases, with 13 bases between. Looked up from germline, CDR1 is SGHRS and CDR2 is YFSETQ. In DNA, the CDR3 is TGCGCCAGCAGCTTGTCCCAAGGGGCTGTGAACACTGAAGCTTTCTTT. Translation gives CASSLSQGAVNTEAFF.

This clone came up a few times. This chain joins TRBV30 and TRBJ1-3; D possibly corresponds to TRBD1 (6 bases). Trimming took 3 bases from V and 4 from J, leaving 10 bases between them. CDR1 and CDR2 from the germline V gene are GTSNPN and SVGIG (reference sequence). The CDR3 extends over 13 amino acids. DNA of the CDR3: TGTGCCTGGAGAAGGACAGACGGAAACACCATATATTTT. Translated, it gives CAWRRTDGNTIYF. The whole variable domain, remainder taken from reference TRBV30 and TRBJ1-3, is SQTIHQWPATLVQPVGSPLSLECTVEGTSNPNLYWYRQAAGRGLQLLFYSVGIGQISSEVPQNLSASRPQDRQFILSSKKLLLSDSGFYLCAWRRTDGNTIYFGEGSWLTVV.

For the CDR3, the DNA is TGTGTTACGGGAGGCCCCTACAATGAGCAGTTCTTC. This sequence encodes CVTGGPYNEQFF. This chain links TRBV19 with TRBJ2-1; 7 nucleotides agree with TRBD2. The CDR3 is made up of 12 amino acids. CDR1 is LNHDA and CDR2 is SQIVND in the germline V gene (reference sequence). Full variable domain (rest looked up from reference TRBV19 and TRBJ2-1): DGGITQSPKYLFRKEGQNVTLSCEQNLNHDAMYWYRQDPGQGLRLIYYSQIVNDFQKGDIAEGYSVSREKKESFPLTVTSAQKNPTAFYLCVTGGPYNEQFFGPGTRLTVL.

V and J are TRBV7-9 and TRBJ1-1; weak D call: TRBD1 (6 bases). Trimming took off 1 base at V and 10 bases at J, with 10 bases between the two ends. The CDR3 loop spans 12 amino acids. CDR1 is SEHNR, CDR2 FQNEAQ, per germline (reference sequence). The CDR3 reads CASSLESDRAFF. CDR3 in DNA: TGTGCCAGCAGCTTAGAGTCGGACAGAGCTTTCTTT. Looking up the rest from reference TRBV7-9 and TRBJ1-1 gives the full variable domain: DTGVSQNPRHKITKRGQNVTFRCDPISEHNRLYWYRQTLGQGPEFLTYFQNEAQLEKSRLLSDRFSAERPKGSFSTLEIQRTEQGDSAMYLCASSLESDRAFFGQGTRLTVV.

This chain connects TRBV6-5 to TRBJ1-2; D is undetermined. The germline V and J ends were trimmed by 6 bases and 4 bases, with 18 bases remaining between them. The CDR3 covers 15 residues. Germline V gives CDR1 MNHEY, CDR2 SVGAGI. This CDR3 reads CASSKEDGRLYGYTF. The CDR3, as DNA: TGTGCCAGCAGCAAGGAGGACGGCCGCCTCTATGGCTACACCTTC.

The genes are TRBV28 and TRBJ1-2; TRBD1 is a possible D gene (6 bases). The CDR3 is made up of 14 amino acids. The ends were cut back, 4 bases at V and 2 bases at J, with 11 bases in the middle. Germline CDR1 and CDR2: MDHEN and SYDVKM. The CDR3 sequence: CASSSGQGNYGYTF. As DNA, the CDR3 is TGTGCCAGCAGTTCCGGGCAGGGGAACTATGGCTACACCTTC.

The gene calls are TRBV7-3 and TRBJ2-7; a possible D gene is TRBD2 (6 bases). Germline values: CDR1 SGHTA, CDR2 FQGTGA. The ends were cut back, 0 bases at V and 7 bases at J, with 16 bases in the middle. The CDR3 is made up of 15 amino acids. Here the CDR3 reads CASSLTFGDSGEQYF. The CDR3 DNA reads TGTGCCAGCAGCTTAACGTTTGGGGACTCAGGGGAGCAGTACTTC.

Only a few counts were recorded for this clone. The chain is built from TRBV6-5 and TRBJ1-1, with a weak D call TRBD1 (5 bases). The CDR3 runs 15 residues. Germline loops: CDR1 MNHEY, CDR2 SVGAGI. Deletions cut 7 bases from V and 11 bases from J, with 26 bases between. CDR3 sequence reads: CASIPLKTGLPFAFF. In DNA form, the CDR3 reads TGTGCCAGCATCCCCCTTAAAACAGGATTACCTTTTGCTTTCTTT.

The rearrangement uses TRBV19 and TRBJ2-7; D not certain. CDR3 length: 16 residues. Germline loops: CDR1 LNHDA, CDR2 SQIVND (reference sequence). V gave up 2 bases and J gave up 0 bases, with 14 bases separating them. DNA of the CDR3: TGTGCCAGTAGTATAACTAACTCCCCTAGCTCCTACGAGCAGTACTTC. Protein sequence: CASSITNSPSSYEQYF.

The CDR3 sequence: CASSTGPFVTYEQYF. Written as DNA, the CDR3 is TGTGCCAGCAGTACAGGCCCGTTCGTCACCTACGAGCAGTACTTC. The chain carries TRBV6-5 and TRBJ2-7, with TRBD1 as a possible D gene (5 bases). The V end was cut by 5 bases, the J end by 2 bases, with 16 bases between. The CDR3 is made up of 15 amino acids. Germline-derived CDR1 and CDR2 are MNHEY and SVGAGI.

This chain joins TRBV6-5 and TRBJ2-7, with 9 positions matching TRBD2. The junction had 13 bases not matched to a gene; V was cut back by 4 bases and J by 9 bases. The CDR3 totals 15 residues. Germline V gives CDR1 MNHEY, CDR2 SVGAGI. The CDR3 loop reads CASSSHPSGIQGQYF. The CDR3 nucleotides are TGTGCCAGCAGTTCCCACCCTAGCGGGATCCAAGGGCAGTACTTC.

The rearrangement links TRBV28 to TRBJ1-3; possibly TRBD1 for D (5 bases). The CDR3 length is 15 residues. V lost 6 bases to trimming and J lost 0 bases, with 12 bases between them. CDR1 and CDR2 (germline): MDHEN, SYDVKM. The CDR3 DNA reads TGTGCCAGCAGCCAACCCCAGGGCTCTGGAAACACCATATATTTT. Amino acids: CASSQPQGSGNTIYF. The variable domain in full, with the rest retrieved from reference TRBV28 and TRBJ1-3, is DVKVTQSSRYLVKRTGEKVFLECVQDMDHENMFWYRQDPGLGLRLIYFSYDVKMKEKGDIPEGYSVSREKKERFSLILESASTNQTSMYLCASSQPQGSGNTIYFGEGSWLTVV.

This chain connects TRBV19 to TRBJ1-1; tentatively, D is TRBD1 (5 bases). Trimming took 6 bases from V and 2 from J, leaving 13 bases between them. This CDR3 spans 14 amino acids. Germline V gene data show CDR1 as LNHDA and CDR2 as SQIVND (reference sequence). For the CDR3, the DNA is TGTGCCAGTAGCCCCCTGACAGCAAACACTGAAGCTTTCTTT. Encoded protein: CASSPLTANTEAFF.

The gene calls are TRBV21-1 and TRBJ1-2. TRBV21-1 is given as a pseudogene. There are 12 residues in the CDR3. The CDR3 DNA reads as TGTGCCAGCAGCTCCGGAGGGGCCGGCTACACCTTC. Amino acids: CASSSGGAGYTF.

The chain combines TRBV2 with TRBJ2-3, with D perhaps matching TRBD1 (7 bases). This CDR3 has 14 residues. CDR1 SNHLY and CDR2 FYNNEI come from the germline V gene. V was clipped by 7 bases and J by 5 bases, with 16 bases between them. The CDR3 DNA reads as TGTGCCAGCAACCCTCAGGGGGGTGGAGATACGCAGTATTTT. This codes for CASNPQGGGDTQYF.

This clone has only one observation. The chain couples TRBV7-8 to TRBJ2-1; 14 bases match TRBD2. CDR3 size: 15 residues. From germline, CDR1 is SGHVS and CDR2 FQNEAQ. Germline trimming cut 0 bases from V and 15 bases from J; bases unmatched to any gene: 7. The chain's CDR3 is CASSLAVGTSGSLFF. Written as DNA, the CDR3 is TGTGCCAGCAGCTTAGCGGTCGGGACTAGCGGGAGTCTGTTCTTC.

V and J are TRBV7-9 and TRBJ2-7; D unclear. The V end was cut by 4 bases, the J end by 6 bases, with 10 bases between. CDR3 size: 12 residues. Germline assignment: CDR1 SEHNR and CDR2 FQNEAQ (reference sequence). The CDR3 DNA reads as TGTGCCAGCAGCTGGTCGGAGTCCGAGCAGTACTTC. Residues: CASSWSESEQYF.

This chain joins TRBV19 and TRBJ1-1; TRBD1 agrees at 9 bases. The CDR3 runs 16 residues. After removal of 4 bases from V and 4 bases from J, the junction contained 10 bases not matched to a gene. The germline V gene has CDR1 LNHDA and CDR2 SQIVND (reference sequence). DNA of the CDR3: TGTGCCAGTAGTAAACAGGGGGCTGTTTTAGGCACTGAAGCTTTCTTT. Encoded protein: CASSKQGAVLGTEAFF.

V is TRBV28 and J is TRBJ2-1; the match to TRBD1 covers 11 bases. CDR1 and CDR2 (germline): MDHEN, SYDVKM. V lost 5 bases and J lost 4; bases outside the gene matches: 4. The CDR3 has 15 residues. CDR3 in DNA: TGTGCCAGCAGTCCTTGGGACAGGGGGTACAATGAGCAGTTCTTC. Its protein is CASSPWDRGYNEQFF.

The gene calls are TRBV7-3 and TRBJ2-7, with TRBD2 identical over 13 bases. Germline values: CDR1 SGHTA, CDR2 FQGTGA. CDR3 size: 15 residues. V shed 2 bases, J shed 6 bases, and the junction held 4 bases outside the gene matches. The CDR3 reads CASSLGLAGEGEQYF. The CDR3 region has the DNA TGTGCCAGCAGCTTAGGACTAGCGGGAGAAGGCGAGCAGTACTTC.

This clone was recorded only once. This CDR3 is CASSQGLGALEAFF. CDR3 in DNA: TGCGCCAGCAGCCAAGGGTTGGGGGCCCTTGAAGCTTTCTTT. V is TRBV4-3 and J is TRBJ1-1; maybe TRBD1 (6 bases). V lost 1 base and J lost 7, with 13 bases in between. Per germline, CDR1 LGHNA and CDR2 YSLEER. CDR3 length equals 14 residues.

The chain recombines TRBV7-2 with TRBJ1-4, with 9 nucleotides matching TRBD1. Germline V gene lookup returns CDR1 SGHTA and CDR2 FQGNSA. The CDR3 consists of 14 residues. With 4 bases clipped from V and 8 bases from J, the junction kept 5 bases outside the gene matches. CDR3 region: CASSYRGLQEKLFF. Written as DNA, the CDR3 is TGTGCCAGCAGCTACAGGGGGCTCCAAGAAAAACTGTTTTTT.

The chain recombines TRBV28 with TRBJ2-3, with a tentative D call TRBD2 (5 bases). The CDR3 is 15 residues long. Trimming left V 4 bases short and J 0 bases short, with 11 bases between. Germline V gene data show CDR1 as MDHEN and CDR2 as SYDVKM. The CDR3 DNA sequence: TGTGCCAGCAGTTCGGCGGCTAGCAGCACAGATACGCAGTATTTT. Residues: CASSSAASSTDTQYF.

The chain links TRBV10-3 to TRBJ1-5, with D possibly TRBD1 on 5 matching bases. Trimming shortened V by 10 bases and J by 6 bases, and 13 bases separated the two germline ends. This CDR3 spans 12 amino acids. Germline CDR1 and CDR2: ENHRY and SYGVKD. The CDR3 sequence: CATREGSQPQHF. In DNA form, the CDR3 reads TGTGCCACCCGGGAGGGGAGTCAGCCCCAGCATTTT.

In DNA, the CDR3 is TGTGCCAGCAGTTTTCACAGAATGAACACTGAAGCTTTCTTT. Its protein product is CASSFHRMNTEAFF. V and J are TRBV28 and TRBJ1-1; D uncertain. The V gene's germline CDR1 is MDHEN and CDR2 SYDVKM. Trimming pared 3 bases from V and 0 bases from J, leaving 8 bases between. This CDR3 contains 14 residues.

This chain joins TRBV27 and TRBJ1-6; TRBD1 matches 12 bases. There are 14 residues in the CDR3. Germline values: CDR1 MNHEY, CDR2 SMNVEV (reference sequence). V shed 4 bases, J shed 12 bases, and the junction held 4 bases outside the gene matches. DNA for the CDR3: TGTGCCAGCAGTTCCGGGACAGGGGGCGGACCCCTCCACTTT. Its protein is CASSSGTGGGPLHF.

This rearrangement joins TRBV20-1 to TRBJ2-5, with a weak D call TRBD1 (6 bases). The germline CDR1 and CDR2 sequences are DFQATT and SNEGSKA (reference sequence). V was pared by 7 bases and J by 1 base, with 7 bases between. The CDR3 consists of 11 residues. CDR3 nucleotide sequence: TGCAGTGGACAGGTCCAAGAGACCCAGTACTTC. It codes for CSGQVQETQYF.

The CDR3 spells CASSRGVEETQYF. The CDR3 coding sequence is TGTGCCAGCAGCCGCGGAGTGGAAGAGACCCAGTACTTC. The V call is TRBV7-3, the J call TRBJ2-5, with D unresolved. Germline assignment: CDR1 SGHTA and CDR2 FQGTGA. The CDR3 has 13 residues. Between the trimmed V and J ends, which lost 5 bases and 3 bases, there was a span of 10 bases.